The 8 T cell receptor beta chains reported below all come from one sample, sequenced in a study of T cell repertoires in cytomegalovirus infection (dated by TCRdb to the late 2010s). The antigens these receptors bind are not known. Per the publication, the treatment or condition label means: in vitro stimulation with specific CMV peptide epitopes to enrich CMV-specific T cells. These reads were obtained on an Illumina HiSeq 1500. TCRdb reanalyzed the raw reads on its own, using fastp at Q25 for trimming and MiXCR for clone calling, and kept in-frame beta chains. For every CDR3 protein sequence, its rows merge into one entry that carries the most common genes and DNA. For this sample the table gives roughly 990,000 distinct CDR3 sequences, of which around 32% were detected only once. Over 13% of the sample goes to the ten largest clones. Sequencing used cultured CD8+ T cells from PBMCs, obtained from culture after CMV antigen stimulation. The receptors stem from a human donor in good health (CMV status not recorded). Some clones in this sample may be carry-over from other donors' samples.

V and J are TRBV10-3 and TRBJ2-3; D uncertain. V lost 0 bases and J 0 bases, leaving 13 bases between the germline ends. Germline V gene sequence: CDR1 ENHRY, CDR2 SYGVKD. This CDR3 contains 17 residues. This chain's CDR3 is CAISESGTGSSTDTQYF. For the CDR3, the DNA is TGTGCCATCAGTGAGTCAGGAACGGGTTCTAGCACAGATACGCAGTATTTT.

To note about this clonotype: One junction end does not reproduce the germline sequence, and a read error may be involved. This chain links TRBV5-5 with TRBJ1-5; D is unclear. This CDR3 region has 13 residues. Germline CDR1 reads SGHKS; CDR2 reads YYEKEE (reference sequence). CDR3 sequence (DNA): TGTACCAGCAGCTTGGGTGTCGGCGGGCCCCAGCATTTT. Protein product: CTSSLGVGGPQHF.

V and J are TRBV7-6 and TRBJ2-2; TRBD2 might be the D (5 bases). Per the germline V gene, CDR1 is SGHVS and CDR2 is FNYEAQ. The CDR3 length is 15 residues. V shed 4 bases and J shed 4 bases, with 13 bases lying between them. This chain's CDR3 is CASSSAVSITGELFF. The CDR3 DNA reads TGTGCCAGCAGCTCAGCGGTGTCGATCACCGGGGAGCTGTTTTTT. Combining the CDR3 with reference TRBV7-6 and TRBJ2-2 gives the whole variable domain GAGVSQSPRYKVTKRGQDVALRCDPISGHVSLYWYRQALGQGPEFLTYFNYEAQQDKSGLPNDRFSAERPEGSISTLTIQRTEQRDSAMYRCASSSAVSITGELFFGEGSRLTVL.

The genes are TRBV6-6 and TRBJ2-1, with TRBD2 as a possible D gene (6 bases). CDR3 length equals 12 residues. V was clipped by 2 bases and J by 10 bases, with 9 bases between them. Germline values: CDR1 MNHNY, CDR2 SVGAGI (reference sequence). The CDR3 sequence is CASSYIAGEQFF. The CDR3, as DNA: TGTGCCAGCAGTTACATCGCGGGGGAGCAGTTCTTC.

The chain combines TRBV2 with TRBJ1-1; 9 bases align to TRBD1. This CDR3 comprises 15 residues. Losses at the gene ends were 7 bases for V and 5 bases for J; bases not matched to a gene: 11. Germline loops: CDR1 SNHLY, CDR2 FYNNEI. CDR3 protein: CASTPIGTGFTEAFF. CDR3 nucleotides: TGTGCCAGCACCCCGATCGGGACAGGGTTTACTGAAGCTTTCTTT.

The V and J genes are TRBV7-8 and TRBJ2-5; D is possibly TRBD2 (5 bases). Germline CDR1 is SGHVS and CDR2 is FQNEAQ. V was pared by 5 bases and J by 3 bases, with 13 bases between. The CDR3 sequence is 14 residues long. The CDR3 DNA reads as TGTGCCAGCAGCGGAGGTGATATCGAAGAGACCCAGTACTTC. This sequence encodes CASSGGDIEETQYF.

The V gene is TRBV7-9, the J gene TRBJ2-1; D is unresolved. The V and J ends lost 6 bases and 6 bases respectively, with 12 bases between them. Germline CDR1 and CDR2: SEHNR and FQNEAQ (reference sequence). The CDR3 runs to 13 residues. CDR3 loop: CASSLRSTNEQFF. The CDR3 DNA reads TGTGCCAGCAGTCTAAGATCCACCAATGAGCAGTTCTTC.

The chain couples TRBV7-9 to TRBJ2-5; D perhaps matches TRBD2 (5 bases). Germline-derived CDR1 and CDR2 are SEHNR and FQNEAQ (reference sequence). CDR3 length: 14 residues. Trimming removed 0 bases at V and 5 bases at J, with 10 bases between. The CDR3 DNA sequence: TGTGCCAGCAGCTTAGCGAGGGAGTTGGAGACCCAGTACTTC. Encoded protein: CASSLARELETQYF.